The 14 T cell receptor beta chains below all came from one sample that was sequenced in a study of cytomegalovirus exposure and HLA in healthy donors. Amplification used 60 Vbeta primers and 13 Jbeta primers. Profiled with immunoSEQ multiplex PCR; TCRdb holds only in-frame clones, not every one. The data contain about 150,000 clones, around 84% of them singletons. The sequencing sample was made of PBMCs. The receptor source for this set is a man aged 25 to 40 in good health and CMV-seropositive.

This clone has a handful of counts. The chain uses TRBV5-1 and TRBJ1-4, with a tentative D call TRBD1 (6 bases). Trimming left V 0 bases short and J 6 bases short, with 12 bases between. From germline, CDR1 is SGHRS and CDR2 YFSETQ. This CDR3 contains 15 residues. For the CDR3, the DNA is TGCGCCAGCAGCTTGGAGGCAGGGGAACATGAAAAACTGTTTTTT. The encoded protein is CASSLEAGEHEKLFF.

Points on this clone: One junction end does not reproduce the germline sequence, and a read error may be involved. The same CDR3 also results from other DNA sequences found in this sample. The chain recombines TRBV7-2 with TRBJ2-7, with 12 bases aligning to TRBD2. Germline V gene data show CDR1 as SGHTA and CDR2 as FQGNSA. This CDR3 is built from 14 residues. The CDR3 protein is CASSWTSGTYEQYF. In nucleotides, the CDR3 is TGTGCCAGTAGCTGGACTAGCGGGACCTACGAGCAGTACTTC. The variable domain in full, with the rest retrieved from reference TRBV7-2 and TRBJ2-7, is GAGVSQSPSNKVTEKGKDVELRCDPISGHTALYWYRQSLGQGLEFLIYFQGNSAPDKSGLPSDRFSAERTGGSVSTLTIQRTQQEDSAVYLCASSWTSGTYEQYFGPGTRLTVT.

The chain links TRBV7-2 to TRBJ2-1; TRBD2 matches at 7 bases. The V and J ends lost 5 bases and 6 bases, in that order; junction bases with no gene match: 13. This CDR3 spans 16 amino acids. Germline CDR1 SGHTA, CDR2 FQGNSA. The CDR3: CASSLTSAPFANEQFF. CDR3 nucleotides: TGTGCCAGCAGCCTCACTAGCGCCCCGTTCGCCAATGAGCAGTTCTTC. Based on the CDR3 plus reference TRBV7-2 and TRBJ2-1, the full variable domain is GAGVSQSPSNKVTEKGKDVELRCDPISGHTALYWYRQSLGQGLEFLIYFQGNSAPDKSGLPSDRFSAERTGGSVSTLTIQRTQQEDSAVYLCASSLTSAPFANEQFFGPGTRLTVL.

Points on this clone: One end of the junction is discordant with germline, which a read error may explain. The chain links TRBV7-9 to TRBJ2-1; TRBD2 is a possible D gene (5 bases). CDR1 is SEHNR, CDR2 FQNEAQ, per germline (reference sequence). This CDR3 region has 15 residues. CDR3 in amino acids: CSSSLALYGDNEQFF. CDR3 nucleotides: TGTTCCAGCAGCTTAGCGCTATATGGAGACAATGAGCAGTTCTTC. The full variable domain, rest sourced from reference TRBV7-9 and TRBJ2-1, is DTGVSQNPRHKITKRGQNVTFRCDPISEHNRLYWYRQTLGQGPEFLTYFQNEAQLEKSRLLSDRFSAERPKGSFSTLEIQRTEQGDSAMYLCSSSLALYGDNEQFFGPGTRLTVL.

J is TRBJ2-5 and V is TRBV7-8; 7 bases are shared with TRBD1. V shed 6 bases, J shed 3 bases, and the junction held 10 bases outside the gene matches. Germline V gene data show CDR1 as SGHVS and CDR2 as FQNEAQ. The CDR3 spans 15 residues. The CDR3 loop reads CASRPRTGIEETQYF. In nucleotides, the CDR3 is TGTGCCAGCAGACCGCGGACAGGAATCGAAGAGACCCAGTACTTC.

This clone occurred once. DNA for the CDR3: TGCGCCAGCAGCCCCATCGGACAGGGGTCTGAAAAACTGTTTTTT. Translation: CASSPIGQGSEKLFF. V usage is TRBV5-1 and J usage is TRBJ1-4, with 9 bases fitting TRBD1. Trimming removed 4 bases from V and 7 bases from J; junction bases left unmatched: 8. The CDR3 consists of 15 residues. The V gene's germline CDR1 is SGHRS and CDR2 YFSETQ. Together with reference TRBV5-1 and TRBJ1-4, the CDR3 gives the full variable domain: KAGVTQTPRYLIKTRGQQVTLSCSPISGHRSVSWYQQTPGQGLQFLFEYFSETQRNKGNFPGRFSGRQFSNSRSEMNVSTLELGDSALYLCASSPIGQGSEKLFFGSGTQLSVL.

This chain uses TRBV7-8 with TRBJ2-1; D not certain. In germline, CDR1 is SGHVS, CDR2 FQNEAQ. The CDR3 totals 15 residues. The V end was cut by 5 bases, the J end by 4 bases, with 15 bases between. The CDR3 sequence is CASSPQRLEYNEQFF. For the CDR3, the DNA is TGTGCCAGCAGCCCTCAGAGGTTGGAATACAATGAGCAGTTCTTC. Using reference TRBV7-8 and TRBJ2-1 for the parts outside the CDR3, the full variable domain is GAGVSQSPRYKVAKRGQDVALRCDPISGHVSLFWYQQALGQGPEFLTYFQNEAQLDKSGLPSDRFFAERPEGSVSTLKIQRTQQEDSAVYLCASSPQRLEYNEQFFGPGTRLTVL.

The V and J genes are TRBV6-5 and TRBJ1-2, with 9 bases aligning to TRBD1. CDR1 is MNHEY, CDR2 SVGAGI, per germline. The CDR3 is made up of 15 amino acids. V lost 6 bases, J lost 2 bases, and 7 bases stayed unmatched. As DNA, the CDR3 is TGTGCCAGCAGACCCCCGGGACAGGGCAACTATGGCTACACCTTC. Translating gives CASRPPGQGNYGYTF.

This clone was recorded many times. This chain uses TRBV6-5 with TRBJ2-2, with 11 bases aligning to TRBD1. The V gene end was trimmed by 4 bases and the J gene end by 6 bases; junction bases not matched to a gene: 7. CDR1 is MNHEY and CDR2 is SVGAGI in the germline V gene. The CDR3 has 16 residues. The CDR3 DNA reads as TGTGCCAGCAGTTTCCCGGGGACAGGGGGGCCCGGGGAGCTGTTTTTT. This gives the protein CASSFPGTGGPGELFF.

The gene calls are TRBV9 and TRBJ2-3; 12 nucleotides line up with TRBD2. J lost 6 bases, V lost 0 bases, and 17 bases had no gene match. Germline V gene sequence: CDR1 SGDLS, CDR2 YYNGEE. CDR3 length: 20 residues. The CDR3 bases are TGTGCCAGCAGCGTAGTGACTAGCGGGAGAAGGGTCCCTCCACGCGATACGCAGTATTTT. Amino acids: CASSVVTSGRRVPPRDTQYF.

This clone turned up a few times. The chain couples TRBV7-9 to TRBJ1-2; D uncertain. The V and J ends lost 7 bases and 4 bases respectively, with 10 bases between them. The CDR3 is 12 amino acids. Germline V gene sequence: CDR1 SEHNR, CDR2 FQNEAQ (reference sequence). This CDR3 is CASNDASYGYTF. Written as DNA, the CDR3 is TGTGCCAGCAACGATGCGAGCTATGGCTACACCTTC.

The rearrangement joins TRBV9 to TRBJ2-1, with a tentative D call TRBD2 (6 bases). CDR3 length: 14 amino acids. The V and J ends lost 0 bases and 8 bases respectively, with 12 bases between them. Germline CDR1 SGDLS, CDR2 YYNGEE. CDR3: CASSVAGDGYEQFF. CDR3 nucleotide sequence: TGTGCCAGCAGCGTAGCGGGAGATGGCTATGAGCAGTTCTTC.

The chain recombines TRBV4-2 with TRBJ2-7; 8 bases map to TRBD2. V lost 4 bases to trimming and J lost 2 bases; unmatched junction nucleotides: 7. CDR3 length equals 15 residues. The germline CDR1 and CDR2 sequences are LGHNA and YNFKEQ. Here the CDR3 reads CASSRAPGLAYEQYF. The CDR3 bases are TGTGCCAGCAGCCGAGCTCCGGGACTAGCCTACGAGCAGTACTTC.

The CDR3 spells CASSSAGGNTGELFF. DNA of the CDR3: TGCGCCAGCAGCTCAGCAGGGGGCAACACCGGGGAGCTGTTTTTT. This chain links TRBV5-1 with TRBJ2-2; 8 bases fit TRBD1. J was trimmed by 2 bases and V by 3 bases; bases with no gene match: 3. CDR1 and CDR2 (germline): SGHRS, YFSETQ. This CDR3 has 15 residues.